This T cell receptor beta chain was captured in a study of blood T cell repertoires in COVID-19. For the study at large: Samples representing acute and convalescent COVID-19 were sourced from the United States, Italy and Spain. T cells, B-cell-depleted T cells, or PBMCs supplied cDNA or gDNA.

Followed over time, Seattle patients had been enrolled while infection was active. This CDR3 is built from 15 residues. V dropped 4 bases and J dropped 2; count of bases not matched to a gene: 5. The V gene's germline CDR1 is SGHRS and CDR2 YFSETQ. Original analysis: It was from reference gene primer amplification that nucleated cell counts were estimated. Assay used: immunoSEQ multiplex PCR; TCRdb lists only in-frame clones, some missing. V and J calls and clone size come straight from that table; D and trimming were deduced from the DNA. The sample holds some 520,000 clones, approximately 89% seen once.

This sequence joins TRBV5-1 and TRBJ2-5, with 10 bases identical to TRBD1. Sample: peripheral blood. The origin of this receptor is a man aged 18-30 years with COVID-19, enrolled during active disease. The DNA of the CDR3 is TGCGCCAGCAGCCGGGACAGGGGATTACAAGAGACCCAGTACTTC. Its protein is CASSRDRGLQETQYF. Combining the CDR3 with reference TRBV5-1 and TRBJ2-5 gives the whole variable domain KAGVTQTPRYLIKTRGQQVTLSCSPISGHRSVSWYQQTPGQGLQFLFEYFSETQRNKGNFPGRFSGRQFSNSRSEMNVSTLELGDSALYLCASSRDRGLQETQYFGPGTRLLVL.